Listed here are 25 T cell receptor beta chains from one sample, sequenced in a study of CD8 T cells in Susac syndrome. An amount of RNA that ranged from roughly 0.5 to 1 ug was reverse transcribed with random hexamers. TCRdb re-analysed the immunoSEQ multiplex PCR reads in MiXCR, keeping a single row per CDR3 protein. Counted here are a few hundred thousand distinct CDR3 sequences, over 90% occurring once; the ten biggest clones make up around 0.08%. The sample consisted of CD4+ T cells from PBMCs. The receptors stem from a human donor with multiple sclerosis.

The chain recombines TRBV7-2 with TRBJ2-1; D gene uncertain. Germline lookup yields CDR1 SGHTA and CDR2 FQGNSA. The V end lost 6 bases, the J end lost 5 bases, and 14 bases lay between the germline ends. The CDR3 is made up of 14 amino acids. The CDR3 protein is CASSSRTPNNEQFF. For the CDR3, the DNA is TGTGCCAGCAGTTCCAGGACCCCTAACAATGAGCAGTTCTTC.

The chain's CDR3 is CAINNAARVGKNIQYF. CDR3 coding DNA: TGTGCCATCAATAATGCGGCAAGGGTTGGCAAAAACATTCAGTACTTC. The V and J genes are TRBV10-3 and TRBJ2-4, with D uncertain. Per the germline V gene, CDR1 is ENHRY and CDR2 is SYGVKD. Trimming cost V 7 bases and J 3 bases, with 19 bases left between them. The CDR3 has 16 amino acids.

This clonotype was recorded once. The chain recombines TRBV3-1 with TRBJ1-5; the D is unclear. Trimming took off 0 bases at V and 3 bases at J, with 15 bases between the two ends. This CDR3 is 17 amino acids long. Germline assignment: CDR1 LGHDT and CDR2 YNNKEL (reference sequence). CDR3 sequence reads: CASSQEADPRDNQPQHF. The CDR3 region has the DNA TGTGCCAGCAGCCAAGAGGCTGACCCCCGAGACAATCAGCCCCAGCATTTT.

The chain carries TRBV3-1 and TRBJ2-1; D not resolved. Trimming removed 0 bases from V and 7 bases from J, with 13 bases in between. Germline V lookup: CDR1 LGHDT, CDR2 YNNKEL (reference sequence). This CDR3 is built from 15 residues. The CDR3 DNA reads TGTGCCAGCAGCCAAGACGGGCCCTCAAGTAATGAGCAGTTCTTC. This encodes CASSQDGPSSNEQFF.

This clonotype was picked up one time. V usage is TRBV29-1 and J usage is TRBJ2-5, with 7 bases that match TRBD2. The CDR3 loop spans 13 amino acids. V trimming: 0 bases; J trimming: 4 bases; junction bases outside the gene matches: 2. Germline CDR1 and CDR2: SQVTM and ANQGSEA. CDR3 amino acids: CSVEEGGAETQYF. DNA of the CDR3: TGCAGCGTTGAAGAGGGAGGGGCAGAGACCCAGTACTTC.

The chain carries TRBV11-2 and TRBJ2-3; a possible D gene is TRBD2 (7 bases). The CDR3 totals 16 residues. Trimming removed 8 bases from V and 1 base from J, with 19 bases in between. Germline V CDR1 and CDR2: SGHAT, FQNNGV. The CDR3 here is CASSKGGARGTDTQYF. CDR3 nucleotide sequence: TGTGCCAGCTCGAAGGGGGGGGCGCGAGGCACAGATACGCAGTATTTT.

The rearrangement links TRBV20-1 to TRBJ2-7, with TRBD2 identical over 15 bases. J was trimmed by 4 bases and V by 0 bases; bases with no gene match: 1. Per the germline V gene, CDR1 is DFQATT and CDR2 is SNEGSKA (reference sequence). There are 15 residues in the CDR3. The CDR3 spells CSARDGTSGGYEQYF. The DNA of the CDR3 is TGCAGTGCTAGAGATGGGACTAGCGGGGGGTACGAGCAGTACTTC.

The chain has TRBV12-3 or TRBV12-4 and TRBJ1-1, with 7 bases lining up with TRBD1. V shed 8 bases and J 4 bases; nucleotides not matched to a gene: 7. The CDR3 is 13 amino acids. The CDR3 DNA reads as TGTGCCAGCGCCAGACAGGGCCCCACTGAAGCTTTCTTT. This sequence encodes CASARQGPTEAFF.

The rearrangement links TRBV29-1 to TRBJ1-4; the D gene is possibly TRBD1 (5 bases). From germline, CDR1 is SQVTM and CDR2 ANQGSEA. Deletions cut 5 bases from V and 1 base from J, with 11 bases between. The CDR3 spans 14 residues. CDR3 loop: CSVTLQGTNEKLFF. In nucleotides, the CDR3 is TGCAGCGTTACTCTCCAGGGAACTAATGAAAAACTGTTTTTT.

CDR3 coding DNA: TGTGCCTGGAGTTGGACAGGGGTTGGCAATGGCTACACCTTC. Translating gives CAWSWTGVGNGYTF. The genes are TRBV30 and TRBJ1-2, with TRBD1 identical over 9 bases. CDR1 is GTSNPN, CDR2 SVGIG, per germline (reference sequence). J lost 6 bases, V lost 2 bases, and 7 bases had no gene match. This CDR3 is 14 amino acids long.

The CDR3 nucleotides are TGTGCCAGCAGCTTATTACTTGGGAATGAAAACACCATATATTTT. Its translation: CASSLLLGNENTIYF. This rearrangement joins TRBV7-9 to TRBJ1-3, with D uncertain. Trimming took off 2 bases at V and 6 bases at J, with 14 bases between the two ends. From germline, CDR1 is SEHNR and CDR2 FQNEAQ (reference sequence). The CDR3 has 15 amino acids.

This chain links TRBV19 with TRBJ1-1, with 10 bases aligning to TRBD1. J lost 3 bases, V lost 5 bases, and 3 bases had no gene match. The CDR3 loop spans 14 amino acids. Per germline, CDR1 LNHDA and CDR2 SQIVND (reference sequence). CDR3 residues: CASSPGQGDTEAFF. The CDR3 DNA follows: TGTGCCAGTAGTCCCGGACAGGGGGACACTGAAGCTTTCTTT.

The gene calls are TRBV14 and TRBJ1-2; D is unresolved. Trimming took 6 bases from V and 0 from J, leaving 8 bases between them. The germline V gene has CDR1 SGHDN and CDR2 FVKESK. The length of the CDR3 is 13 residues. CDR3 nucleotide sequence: TGTGCCAGCAGTACTCAGCCTAACTATGGCTACACCTTC. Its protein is CASSTQPNYGYTF.

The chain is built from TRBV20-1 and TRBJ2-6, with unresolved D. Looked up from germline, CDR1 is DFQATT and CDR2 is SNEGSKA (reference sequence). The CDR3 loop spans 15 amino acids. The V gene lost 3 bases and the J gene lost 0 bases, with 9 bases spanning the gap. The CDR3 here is CSAREPNSGANVLTF. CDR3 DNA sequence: TGCAGTGCTAGGGAACCGAACTCTGGGGCCAACGTCCTGACTTTC.

The CDR3 DNA sequence: TGTGCCAGCAGGGGGTTTGTAGCGGGGGGAGATACGCAGTATTTT. It yields the protein CASRGFVAGGDTQYF. J is TRBJ2-3 and V is TRBV12-3 or TRBV12-4, with 10 bases matching TRBD2. Trimming at V came to 6 bases and at J to 5 bases, leaving 8 bases not matched to a gene. The CDR3 totals 15 residues.

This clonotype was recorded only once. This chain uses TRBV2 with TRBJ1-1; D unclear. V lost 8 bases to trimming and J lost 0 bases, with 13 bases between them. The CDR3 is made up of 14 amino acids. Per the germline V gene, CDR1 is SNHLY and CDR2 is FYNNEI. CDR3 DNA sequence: TGTGCCAGCGTTCGGGCAGGTCTGAACACTGAAGCTTTCTTT. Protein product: CASVRAGLNTEAFF.

CDR3 nucleotides: TGCGCCAGCAGCTTTGGGACAGGGGGTGTCAATGAGCAGTTCTTC. Protein product: CASSFGTGGVNEQFF. This sequence joins TRBV5-1 and TRBJ2-1; TRBD1 matches 11 bases. The length of the CDR3 is 15 residues. Looked up from germline, CDR1 is SGHRS and CDR2 is YFSETQ. Trimming removed 2 bases from V and 6 bases from J; junction bases left unmatched: 4.

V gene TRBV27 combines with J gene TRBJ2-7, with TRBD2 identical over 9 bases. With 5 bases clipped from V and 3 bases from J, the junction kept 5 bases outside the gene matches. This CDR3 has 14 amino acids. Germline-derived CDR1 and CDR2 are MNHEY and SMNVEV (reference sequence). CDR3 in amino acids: CASSLLAGDYEQYF. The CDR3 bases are TGTGCCAGCAGTCTCTTAGCGGGGGACTACGAGCAGTACTTC.

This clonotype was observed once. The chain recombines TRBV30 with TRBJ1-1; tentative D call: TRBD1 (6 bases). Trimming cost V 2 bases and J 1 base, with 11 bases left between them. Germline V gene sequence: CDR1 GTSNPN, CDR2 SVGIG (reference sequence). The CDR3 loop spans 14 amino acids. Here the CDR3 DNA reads TGTGCCTGGAGTTTGGGGGGGGCGAACACTGAAGCTTTCTTT. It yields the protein CAWSLGGANTEAFF.

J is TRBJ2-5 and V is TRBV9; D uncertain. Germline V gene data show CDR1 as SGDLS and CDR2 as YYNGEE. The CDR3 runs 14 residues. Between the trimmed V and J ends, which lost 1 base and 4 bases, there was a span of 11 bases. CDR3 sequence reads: CASSVRPSGETQYF. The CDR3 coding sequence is TGTGCCAGCAGCGTACGTCCGTCGGGAGAGACCCAGTACTTC.

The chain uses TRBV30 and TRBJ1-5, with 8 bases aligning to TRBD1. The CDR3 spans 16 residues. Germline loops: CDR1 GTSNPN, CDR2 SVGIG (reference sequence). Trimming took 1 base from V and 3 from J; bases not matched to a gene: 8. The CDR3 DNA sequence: TGTGCCTGGAGTGAGATAGGGCAGGGGGCCAATCAGCCCCAGCATTTT. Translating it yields CAWSEIGQGANQPQHF.

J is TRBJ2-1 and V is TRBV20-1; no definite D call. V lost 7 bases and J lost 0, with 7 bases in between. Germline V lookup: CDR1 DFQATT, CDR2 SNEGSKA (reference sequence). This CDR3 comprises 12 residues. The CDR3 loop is CSVINSYNEQFF. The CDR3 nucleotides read TGCAGTGTGATCAACTCCTACAATGAGCAGTTCTTC.

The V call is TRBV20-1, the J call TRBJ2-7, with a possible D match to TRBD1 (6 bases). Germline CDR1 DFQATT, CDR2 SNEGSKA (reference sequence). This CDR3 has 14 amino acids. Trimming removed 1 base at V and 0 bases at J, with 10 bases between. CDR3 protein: CSARGRQVSYEQYF. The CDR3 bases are TGCAGTGCTAGAGGGCGACAGGTCTCCTACGAGCAGTACTTC.

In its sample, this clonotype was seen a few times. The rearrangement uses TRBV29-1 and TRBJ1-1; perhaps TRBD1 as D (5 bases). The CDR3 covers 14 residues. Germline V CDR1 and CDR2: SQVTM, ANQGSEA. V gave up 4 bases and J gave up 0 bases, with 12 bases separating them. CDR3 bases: TGCAGCGTTGCCCAGGGCCCTATGAACACTGAAGCTTTCTTT. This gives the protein CSVAQGPMNTEAFF.

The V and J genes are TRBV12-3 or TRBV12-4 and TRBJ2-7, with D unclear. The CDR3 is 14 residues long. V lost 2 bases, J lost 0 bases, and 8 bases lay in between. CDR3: CASSLHSNSYEQYF. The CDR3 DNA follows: TGTGCCAGCAGTTTACACAGCAACTCCTACGAGCAGTACTTC.